These 16 T cell receptor beta chains share one sample of origin, sequenced in a study of cytomegalovirus exposure and HLA in healthy donors. Vbeta (60) and Jbeta (13) primers were used in the PCR. The data were produced by immunoSEQ multiplex PCR, yet TCRdb's version contains in-frame clones alone and is incomplete. The sample yields about 140,000 clones, roughly 80% seen once. The sequencing input was PBMCs. These receptors all stem from a female donor in good health and CMV-seronegative.

The chain joins TRBV27 to TRBJ1-5; D gene ambiguous. The CDR3 has 15 residues. The V gene's germline CDR1 is MNHEY and CDR2 SMNVEV (reference sequence). V shed 5 bases and J shed 0 bases, with 11 bases lying between them. The CDR3 bases are TGTGCCAGCAGTCCTGACGGAGGTAGCAATCAGCCCCAGCATTTT. It codes for CASSPDGGSNQPQHF.

This clone was observed a handful of times. V gene TRBV9 combines with J gene TRBJ1-3; D remains ambiguous. Looked up from germline, CDR1 is SGDLS and CDR2 is YYNGEE. Trimming stripped 3 bases from V and 0 bases from J, with 7 bases between. CDR3 length equals 14 residues. CDR3 sequence (DNA): TGTGCCAGCAGCGCCGGTACCTCTGGAAACACCATATATTTT. It codes for CASSAGTSGNTIYF.

This CDR3 reads CASSTGQGNTDTQYF. The CDR3 DNA reads as TGTGCCAGCAGTACCGGACAGGGTAATACAGATACGCAGTATTTT. This sequence joins TRBV28 and TRBJ2-3, with 8 bases lining up with TRBD1. Per germline, CDR1 MDHEN and CDR2 SYDVKM. This CDR3 contains 15 residues. The ends lost 5 bases at V and 3 bases at J; junction bases unmatched: 7.

This sequence joins TRBV28 and TRBJ2-1, with D tentatively TRBD2 (5 bases). The CDR3 sequence is 16 residues long. V was shortened by 4 bases and J by 9 bases, with 22 bases between the two germline ends. Looked up from germline, CDR1 is MDHEN and CDR2 is SYDVKM. The DNA of the CDR3 is TGTGCCAGCAGTTCCCGACTACCCCCGGACCAATTTGAGCAGTTCTTC. Translated, it gives CASSSRLPPDQFEQFF. Full variable domain (rest looked up from reference TRBV28 and TRBJ2-1): DVKVTQSSRYLVKRTGEKVFLECVQDMDHENMFWYRQDPGLGLRLIYFSYDVKMKEKGDIPEGYSVSREKKERFSLILESASTNQTSMYLCASSSRLPPDQFEQFFGPGTRLTVL.

V gene TRBV11-2 combines with J gene TRBJ1-5, with a tentative D call TRBD1 (5 bases). The CDR3 is made up of 13 amino acids. The germline V gene encodes CDR1 SGHAT and CDR2 FQNNGV. Deletions cut 5 bases from V and 3 bases from J, with 8 bases between. The CDR3 DNA reads TGTGCCAGCAGCCCAGGGATCAATCAGCCCCAGCATTTT. Translation gives CASSPGINQPQHF.

V is TRBV11-3 and J is TRBJ2-2; 8 nucleotides line up with TRBD1. Unmatched junction bases numbered 5, after V lost 4 bases and J lost 4 bases. CDR1 is SGHNT, CDR2 YENEEA, per germline. The CDR3 extends over 15 amino acids. CDR3 sequence (DNA): TGTGCCAGCAGCTCGACAGGGGTCGCCACCGGGGAGCTGTTTTTT. Its translation is CASSSTGVATGELFF.

The chain recombines TRBV28 with TRBJ2-5; D ambiguous. In germline, CDR1 is MDHEN, CDR2 SYDVKM. V lost 7 bases to trimming and J lost 5 bases, with 11 bases between them. The CDR3 runs 12 residues. In DNA form, the CDR3 reads TGTGCCAGCACCCCTTCGGTTGAGACCCAGTACTTC. Its translation: CASTPSVETQYF.

The chain carries TRBV6-1 and TRBJ1-1; D is perhaps TRBD1 (5 bases). The germline gives CDR1 MNHNS, CDR2 SASEGT. The length of the CDR3 is 13 residues. V lost 7 bases and J 2 bases, leaving 11 bases between the germline ends. The CDR3 nucleotides read TGTGCCAGCATTGTGACAGTAAACACTGAAGCTTTCTTT. The encoded protein is CASIVTVNTEAFF.

The chain is built from TRBV2 and TRBJ1-2; 8 positions agree with TRBD1. Per the germline V gene, CDR1 is SNHLY and CDR2 is FYNNEI. V was clipped by 2 bases and J by 7 bases; unmatched bases: 6. The CDR3 contains 14 residues. The CDR3 loop is CASSERQGSSGYTF. The CDR3 DNA follows: TGTGCCAGCAGTGAACGACAGGGGTCCTCTGGCTACACCTTC.

This chain uses TRBV5-1 with TRBJ1-1; D may be TRBD1 (5 bases). V lost 5 bases, J lost 5 bases, and 22 bases lay in between. The CDR3 is made up of 16 amino acids. Germline CDR1 reads SGHRS; CDR2 reads YFSETQ. This chain's CDR3 is CASSSKQGGVRTEAFF. The CDR3 DNA sequence: TGCGCCAGCAGTTCCAAGCAGGGTGGGGTGAGAACTGAAGCTTTCTTT.

The chain carries TRBV7-3 and TRBJ2-2, with 8 bases that match TRBD2. Germline loops: CDR1 SGHTA, CDR2 FQGTGA. The V gene end was trimmed by 11 bases and the J gene end by 2 bases; junction bases not matched to a gene: 10. The CDR3 totals 15 residues. CDR3 nucleotides: TGTGCCCACGGGGGGGGGAGTTTAAACACCGGGGAGCTGTTTTTT. Translation: CAHGGGSLNTGELFF.

Concerning this clone itself: Germline is not matched at one junction end, which may reflect a read error. The sample holds other DNA sequences that translate to the same CDR3. This chain joins TRBV6-1 and TRBJ2-7; D perhaps matches TRBD2 (7 bases). The CDR3 extends over 15 amino acids. In germline, CDR1 is MNHNS, CDR2 SASEGT. CDR3 sequence: CASSEVLRGGYEQYF. CDR3 sequence (DNA): TGCGCCAGCAGTGAAGTTTTAAGGGGGGGCTACGAGCAGTACTTC.

The CDR3 DNA is TGTGCCAGCAGCTTTAATCGAGCGGACTCCTACAATGAGCAGTTCTTC. Protein product: CASSFNRADSYNEQFF. J is TRBJ2-1 and V is TRBV7-9; perhaps TRBD2 as D (5 bases). Per the germline V gene, CDR1 is SEHNR and CDR2 is FQNEAQ (reference sequence). Trimming pared 3 bases from V and 0 bases from J, leaving 12 bases between. The CDR3 loop spans 16 amino acids.

V usage is TRBV27 and J usage is TRBJ2-5; 8 bases are shared with TRBD1. Gene TRBJ2-7 matches the end of the DNA better, so the J call may be wrong. Germline V gene lookup returns CDR1 MNHEY and CDR2 SMNVEV (reference sequence). The CDR3 has 14 amino acids. CDR3 nucleotide sequence: TGTGCCAGCAGTTTCAATGGACAGGGATCCGAGCAGTACTTC. Translated, it gives CASSFNGQGSEQYF.

The chain recombines TRBV6-5 with TRBJ1-1, with a tentative D call TRBD1 (5 bases). Trimming removed 6 bases at V and 0 bases at J, with 11 bases between. This CDR3 is built from 14 residues. Germline-derived CDR1 and CDR2 are MNHEY and SVGAGI. This CDR3 is CASRDSVLNTEAFF. CDR3 in DNA: TGTGCCAGCAGAGACAGCGTATTGAACACTGAAGCTTTCTTT.

This clone was observed a single time. The CDR3 ends on some other residue instead of the conserved phenylalanine or tryptophan, so this is likely a read error. This rearrangement joins TRBV7-9 to TRBJ2-7, with TRBD2 as a possible D gene (7 bases). The germline V and J ends were trimmed by 3 bases and 5 bases, with 14 bases remaining between them. The CDR3 sequence is 14 residues long. Germline V gene data show CDR1 as SEHNR and CDR2 as FQNEAQ (reference sequence). The CDR3 spells CASSLGGGNDEQYL. CDR3 nucleotides: TGTGCCAGCAGCTTGGGAGGGGGTAACGACGAGCAGTACCTC.